This TCR beta chain was identified in a study of radiotherapy plus CTLA-4 blockade in lung cancer. Findings of the study overall: The best prediction of response reportedly came from early blood T cell clone dynamics, with interferon-beta.

Generated by immunoSEQ multiplex PCR, the TCRdb table keeps only in-frame clones and is missing some. This sample carries 35,000 or so clones, roughly 85% of them seen once, and the ten largest clones take roughly 5%. Details on this clone: Its antigen is as yet unknown.

Each patient with chemo-refractory metastatic non-small-cell lung cancer was treated with focal radiation plus CTLA-4 blockade using ipilimumab. Germline loops: CDR1 SGHTA, CDR2 FQGTGA. This CDR3 contains 19 residues. V trimming: 1 base; J trimming: 4 bases; junction bases outside the gene matches: 15. The chain is built from TRBV7-3 and TRBJ2-1; 8 bases fit TRBD2. The material was peripheral blood, obtained from a patient treated with radiotherapy plus ipilimumab. This sequence was found in a human donor with non-small cell lung cancer who had stable disease on radiotherapy plus ipilimumab. The CDR3 region has the DNA TGTGCCAGCAGCTTAAGTCGATCGGGGGGGTCCCCATCTTACAATGAGCAGTTCTTC. It codes for CASSLSRSGGSPSYNEQFF.